Sequencing of this T cell receptor (beta chain) was carried out in a study of blood T cell repertoires in COVID-19. Study background: Samples taken during acute and convalescent COVID-19 were collected in the United States, Italy and Spain.

Trimming left V 2 bases short and J 1 base short, with 8 bases between. This CDR3 is 14 amino acids long. Germline V gives CDR1 GTSNPN, CDR2 SVGIG (reference sequence). Clones were read by immunoSEQ multiplex PCR, and TCRdb kept only the in-frame ones, dropping some. The sample has about 48,000 clones; approximately 82% are singletons. What was sequenced was peripheral blood. The chain joins TRBV30 to TRBJ2-2; a weak D match, TRBD2 (7 bases). This sequence originates from a human donor in a cohort sampled during active COVID-19. The CDR3 DNA reads TGTGCCTGGAGTAGGGGGGGGAACACCGGGGAGCTGTTTTTT. The encoded protein is CAWSRGGNTGELFF. The variable domain in full, completed from reference TRBV30 and TRBJ2-2, reads SQTIHQWPATLVQPVGSPLSLECTVEGTSNPNLYWYRQAAGRGLQLLFYSVGIGQISSEVPQNLSASRPQDRQFILSSKKLLLSDSGFYLCAWSRGGNTGELFFGEGSRLTVL.